This TCR beta chain comes out of a study of T cells in Graves' hyperthyroidism and ophthalmopathy. Study details: Peripheral blood was taken when the disease was first diagnosed, before any treatment began.

CDR3 size: 14 residues. Germline values: CDR1 MNHEY, CDR2 SMNVEV (reference sequence). V lost 5 bases to trimming and J lost 6 bases; unmatched junction nucleotides: 4. Amplification targeted TCR beta CDR3 regions from RNA transcripts. Using the HTBI primer set, a first-round RT-PCR was run on the TCR CDR3. TCRdb re-derived calls from the multiplex PCR reads in MiXCR, one entry per CDR3 protein. Here the sample spans a few hundred thousand distinct CDR3 sequences, around 13% being singletons. The PBMCs were taken from roughly 9.3 ml of fresh peripheral blood. Ten or more counts support this clonotype. The target antigen is unknown. Notes on the study in general: Ophthalmopathy, as predicted by the model, came a median 6.5 months after the prediction.

This TCR came from a woman in her thirties or forties with Graves' ophthalmopathy. Input material: blood. The J gene is TRBJ1-5, the V gene TRBV27; 10 bases are a match to TRBD1. CDR3 loop: CASSLRQGAQPQHF. The DNA for the CDR3 is TGTGCCAGCAGTCTCCGACAGGGGGCTCAGCCCCAGCATTTT.